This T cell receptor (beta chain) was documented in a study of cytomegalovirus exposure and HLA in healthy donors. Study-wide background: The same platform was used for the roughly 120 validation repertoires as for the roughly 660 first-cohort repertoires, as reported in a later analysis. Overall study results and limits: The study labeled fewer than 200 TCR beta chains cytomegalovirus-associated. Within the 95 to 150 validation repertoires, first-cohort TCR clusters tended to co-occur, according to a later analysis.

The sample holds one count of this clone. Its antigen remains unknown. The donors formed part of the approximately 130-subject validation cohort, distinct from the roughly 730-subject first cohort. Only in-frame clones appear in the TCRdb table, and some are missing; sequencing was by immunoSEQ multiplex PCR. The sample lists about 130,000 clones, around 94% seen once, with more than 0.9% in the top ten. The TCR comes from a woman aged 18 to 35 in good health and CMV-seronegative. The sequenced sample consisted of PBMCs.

The CDR3 nucleotides are TGCGCCAGCAGCCGAGGGACAGCTGAAGCTTTCTTT. It specifies CASSRGTAEAFF. The chain is built from TRBV4-1 and TRBJ1-1; 7 bases are a match to TRBD1. With 4 bases clipped from V and 6 bases from J, the junction kept 2 bases outside the gene matches. The CDR3 runs 12 residues. Germline V gene lookup returns CDR1 MGHRA and CDR2 YSYEKL.